The clone carrying this T cell receptor (beta chain) showed up many times. Antigen specificity is unknown. From the reads, TCRdb called clonotypes with MiXCR, one entry per CDR3 protein. Here the sample spans roughly 990,000 distinct CDR3 sequences, 30% to 40% being singletons. The CDR3 loop spans 14 amino acids. J was trimmed by 4 bases and V by 5 bases; bases with no gene match: 5. The germline V gene has CDR1 SGHTA and CDR2 FQGNSA. The data were obtained in a study of T cell repertoires in cytomegalovirus infection. Whole-study context: Alongside well-studied HLA-B-restricted CMV epitopes, recently identified HLA-C-restricted CMV epitopes were also used. Both CMV infection and a matching HLA type were indicated by public TCR beta signatures.

Overall study findings and caveats: Clonotype analysis showed dominance of the ex vivo response by HLA-C-restricted CMV-specific TCR beta clonotypes. Individuals carrying CMV plus the relevant HLA were identified by cumulative frequency of public TCR beta families.

This material consisted of cultured CD8+ T cells from PBMCs, taken from culture after CMV antigen stimulation. This clonotype originated in a human donor in good health (CMV status not recorded). Some clones in this sample may be carry-over from other donors' samples. The V and J genes are TRBV7-2 and TRBJ1-5, with 7 bases fitting TRBD1. This CDR3 is CASSERQGNQPQHF. The CDR3, as DNA: TGTGCCAGCAGCGAACGACAGGGAAATCAGCCCCAGCATTTT.